Shown below are 30 T cell receptor beta chains from a single sample sequenced in a study of T cell repertoires in cytomegalovirus infection. TCRdb recomputed calls from the reads with MiXCR, one row per CDR3 protein. The table includes about 320,000 distinct CDR3 sequences, more than 8% detected once. The source material was PBMCs. These TCRs come from a human donor in good health (CMV status not recorded). Some clones in this sample may be carry-over from other donors' samples.

This clonotype was seen ten or more times. The CDR3 here is CASPTGRSGQGATTEAFF. CDR3 in DNA: TGTGCCAGCCCAACTGGGAGATCGGGACAGGGGGCCACGACTGAAGCTTTCTTT. The V gene is TRBV25-1, the J gene TRBJ1-1; 12 bases line up with TRBD1. This CDR3 is built from 18 residues. Trimming at V came to 8 bases and at J to 5 bases, leaving 18 bases not matched to a gene. Germline V gives CDR1 MGHDK, CDR2 SYGVNS. Full variable domain (missing parts from reference TRBV25-1 and TRBJ1-1): EADIYQTPRYLVIGTGKKITLECSQTMGHDKMYWYQQDPGMELHLIHYSYGVNSTEKGDLSSESTVSRIRTEHFPLTLESARPSHTSQYLCASPTGRSGQGATTEAFFGQGTRLTVV.

Note on this clonotype: Because the CDR3's place on the DNA is in doubt, the DNA is left out and the CDR3 is given as listed by TCRdb. V is TRBV7-2 and J is TRBJ1-4; the table's D call TRBD1 went unverified against the DNA. Germline loops: CDR1 SGHTA, CDR2 FQGNSA. The CDR3 is 22 amino acids long, termini counted. This CDR3 reads CASSFYICSAKRPAQLHEKLFF.

V is TRBV27 and J is TRBJ2-5, with TRBD2 identical over 10 bases. The CDR3 runs 15 residues. Germline V gene sequence: CDR1 MNHEY, CDR2 SMNVEV (reference sequence). V lost 3 bases, J lost 5 bases, and 6 bases stayed unmatched. The CDR3 is CASSFLPSGGETQYF. The CDR3, as DNA: TGTGCCAGCAGTTTTCTGCCTAGCGGGGGTGAGACCCAGTACTTC.

This clonotype appeared many times. This chain uses TRBV7-2 with TRBJ1-1, with 7 bases fitting TRBD1. Germline V gene data show CDR1 as SGHTA and CDR2 as FQGNSA. The V segment lost 3 bases and the J segment 3 bases; nucleotides outside the gene matches: 4. The CDR3 contains 14 residues. CDR3 protein: CASSFNRGDTEAFF. CDR3 coding DNA: TGTGCCAGCAGCTTCAACAGGGGAGACACTGAAGCTTTCTTT.

This clonotype came up a few times. The chain couples TRBV29-1 to TRBJ1-2; 9 bases are a match to TRBD1. Trimming removed 6 bases from V and 5 bases from J; junction bases left unmatched: 7. Looked up from germline, CDR1 is SQVTM and CDR2 is ANQGSEA. The CDR3 consists of 13 residues. The CDR3 DNA is TGCAGCGTCCGGACTGGGACAGGGTATGGCTACACCTTC. Amino acid sequence: CSVRTGTGYGYTF.

The chain links TRBV6-6 to TRBJ2-1; 10 positions match TRBD2. CDR1 is MNHNY, CDR2 SVGAGI, per germline (reference sequence). With V trimmed by 5 bases and J by 8 bases, 18 bases remained unmatched. The CDR3 consists of 18 residues. The CDR3 DNA follows: TGTGCCAGCAGTCCCCAACGAAAACTAGCGGGGTACAGACATGAGCAGTTCTTC. Its translation: CASSPQRKLAGYRHEQFF.

This clonotype was counted a few times. The chain is built from TRBV12-3 or TRBV12-4 and TRBJ2-2; D may correspond to TRBD1 or TRBD2 (5 bases each). Trimming pared 0 bases from V and 6 bases from J, leaving 14 bases between. The CDR3 contains 16 residues. DNA for the CDR3: TGTGCCAGCAGTTTAGCTTGGGGGAATGAGGCCGGGGAGCTGTTTTTT. Its translation: CASSLAWGNEAGELFF.

This clonotype was observed at least ten times. The J gene is TRBJ2-6, the V gene TRBV7-3, with D hard to call. The CDR3 is 15 amino acids. CDR1 is SGHTA, CDR2 FQGTGA, per germline. Trimming pared 1 base from V and 0 bases from J, leaving 4 bases between. In DNA, the CDR3 is TGTGCCAGCAGCTTAAGTCCCTCTGGGGCCAACGTCCTGACTTTC. Translated, it gives CASSLSPSGANVLTF. The full variable domain, with the rest looked up from reference TRBV7-3 and TRBJ2-6, is GAGVSQTPSNKVTEKGKYVELRCDPISGHTALYWYRQSLGQGPEFLIYFQGTGAADDSGLPNDRFFAVRPEGSVSTLKIQRTERGDSAVYLCASSLSPSGANVLTFGAGSRLTVL.

This chain links TRBV6-2 or TRBV6-3 with TRBJ2-3, with D possibly TRBD2 on 6 matching bases. This CDR3 is 11 amino acids long. CDR1 MNHEY and CDR2 SVGEGT come from the germline V gene. The V end was cut by 6 bases, the J end by 12 bases, with 13 bases between. The CDR3 protein is CASSEGLSQYF. CDR3 in DNA: TGTGCCAGCAGCGAGGGACTGTCACAGTATTTT.

This chain joins TRBV20-1 and TRBJ1-6; a weak D match, TRBD1 (6 bases). The CDR3 is 15 amino acids. V dropped 5 bases and J dropped 2 bases, with 13 bases sitting between them. In germline, CDR1 is DFQATT, CDR2 SNEGSKA (reference sequence). The CDR3: CSAGITGPYNSPLHF. CDR3 nucleotides: TGCAGTGCTGGGATAACAGGGCCCTATAATTCACCCCTCCACTTT.

This clonotype has only a few counts. V and J are TRBV5-1 and TRBJ2-2; D may be TRBD1 (5 bases). Germline CDR1 and CDR2: SGHRS and YFSETQ. This CDR3 is 15 amino acids long. V gave up 5 bases and J gave up 0 bases, with 11 bases separating them. In nucleotides, the CDR3 is TGCGCCAGCAGAAGGTGGACACCGAACACCGGGGAGCTGTTTTTT. Translated: CASRRWTPNTGELFF.

This clonotype was seen ten or more times. The rearrangement links TRBV12-3 or TRBV12-4 to TRBJ2-7; 9 bases match TRBD1. Trimming at V came to 6 bases and at J to 3 bases, leaving 6 bases not matched to a gene. CDR3 length: 14 amino acids. The CDR3 loop is CASSPDRGDYEQYF. CDR3 bases: TGTGCCAGCAGCCCGGACAGGGGAGACTACGAGCAGTACTTC.

This clonotype was found many times. The rearrangement joins TRBV4-1 to TRBJ1-5; a possible D gene is TRBD1 (6 bases). CDR3 length: 16 amino acids. Germline V lookup: CDR1 MGHRA, CDR2 YSYEKL. V dropped 0 bases and J dropped 1 base, with 10 bases sitting between them. The DNA for the CDR3 is TGCGCCAGCAGCCAAGATCCTGACAGGAGCAATCAGCCCCAGCATTTT. Its protein product is CASSQDPDRSNQPQHF.

This clonotype was observed at least ten times. V usage is TRBV7-2 and J usage is TRBJ2-5; 9 bases are a match to TRBD2. Germline assignment: CDR1 SGHTA and CDR2 FQGNSA. The CDR3 extends over 16 amino acids. The J segment lost 1 base and the V segment lost 3 bases, leaving 6 bases of the junction unmatched. The CDR3 loop reads CASSFQASGVQETQYF. The CDR3, as DNA: TGTGCCAGCAGCTTTCAGGCTAGCGGGGTCCAAGAGACCCAGTACTTC.

This clonotype came up many times. This chain uses TRBV6-5 with TRBJ1-2; no clear D. CDR3 length equals 13 residues. Germline CDR1 is MNHEY and CDR2 is SVGAGI. V lost 0 bases, J lost 5 bases, and 7 bases lay in between. This CDR3 is CASSYSLRYGYTF. In DNA form, the CDR3 reads TGTGCCAGCAGTTACTCTCTGCGTTATGGCTACACCTTC.

This clonotype was detected only a few times. The rearrangement links TRBV15 to TRBJ2-1; D is tentatively TRBD1 or TRBD2 (5 bases each). There are 15 residues in the CDR3. V was trimmed by 3 bases and J by 6 bases, leaving 15 bases between them. The V gene's germline CDR1 is LNHNV and CDR2 YYDKDF (reference sequence). CDR3 nucleotides: TGTGCCACCAGCAGTGCCCAACCGGGACGCAATGAGCAGTTCTTC. Amino acids: CATSSAQPGRNEQFF.

This clonotype was observed many times. A read error may produce the germline difference seen at one junction end. The chain couples TRBV7-9 to TRBJ2-7; the D gene is possibly TRBD1 (7 bases). The CDR3 extends over 16 amino acids. The germline V gene encodes CDR1 SEHNR and CDR2 FQNEAQ (reference sequence). The CDR3 loop reads CASSLGGIGTVNEQYF. The CDR3 region has the DNA TGTGCCAGCAGTTTAGGGGGGATCGGGACAGTCAACGAGCAGTACTTC.

The chain joins TRBV12-3 or TRBV12-4 to TRBJ2-2; D may be TRBD1 (5 bases). V was cut by 2 bases and J by 3 bases, with 10 bases left in between. The CDR3 runs 15 residues. The CDR3 DNA reads as TGTGCCAGCAGTTTAAAGGGGATCGACACCGGGGAGCTGTTTTTT. Its protein product is CASSLKGIDTGELFF.

As to this clonotype: A much bigger clone sits one base away, suggesting this may be a read error. This chain connects TRBV7-6 to TRBJ1-1; 7 nucleotides match TRBD1. Per the germline V gene, CDR1 is SGHVS and CDR2 is FNYEAQ. The length of the CDR3 is 14 residues. J lost 3 bases, V lost 5 bases, and 6 bases had no gene match. The CDR3 is CASSPGQSHTEAFF. CDR3 nucleotide sequence: TGTGCCAGCAGCCCGGGACAGAGTCACACTGAAGCTTTCTTT.

Note on this clonotype: Germline is not matched at one junction end, which may reflect a read error. The J gene is TRBJ2-1, the V gene TRBV20-1; weak D call: TRBD1 (5 bases). The length of the CDR3 is 14 residues. Germline V gene data show CDR1 as DFQATT and CDR2 as SNEGSKA (reference sequence). This CDR3 reads CSARQNLGVDSPVF. CDR3 bases: TGCAGTGCTAGACAGAATCTAGGGGTTGATTCTCCTGTCTTC.

The chain couples TRBV7-9 to TRBJ1-2; D is unresolved. Germline loops: CDR1 SEHNR, CDR2 FQNEAQ (reference sequence). V shed 2 bases and J shed 1 base, with 8 bases lying between them. This CDR3 comprises 14 residues. The CDR3 is CASSLFGDNYGYTF. CDR3 nucleotide sequence: TGTGCCAGCAGCTTATTCGGGGATAACTATGGCTACACCTTC.

In this sample, this clonotype turned up many times. This chain links TRBV7-2 with TRBJ1-5, with D uncertain. Germline-derived CDR1 and CDR2 are SGHTA and FQGNSA. Trimming pared 3 bases from V and 0 bases from J, leaving 9 bases between. The CDR3 extends over 15 amino acids. CDR3 sequence: CASSFGQYSNQPQHF. The CDR3 nucleotides read TGTGCCAGCAGCTTTGGGCAGTATAGCAATCAGCCCCAGCATTTT.

This clonotype was seen ten or more times. The chain is built from TRBV7-2 and TRBJ1-2; D is uncertain. The CDR3 is 13 residues long. Germline V gene lookup returns CDR1 SGHTA and CDR2 FQGNSA. The germline V and J ends were trimmed by 4 bases and 5 bases, with 11 bases remaining between them. The CDR3 DNA reads as TGTGCCAGCAGCTACGACCTAATGTATGGCTACACCTTC. Amino acids: CASSYDLMYGYTF.

The V gene is TRBV20-1, the J gene TRBJ2-7, with a weak D call TRBD2 (5 bases). CDR3 length: 15 residues. In germline, CDR1 is DFQATT, CDR2 SNEGSKA (reference sequence). The ends were cut back, 0 bases at V and 3 bases at J, with 15 bases in the middle. The CDR3 bases are TGCAGTGCTAGAGATCATAAAGGGAGCCGCTACGAGCAGTACTTC. Translated: CSARDHKGSRYEQYF.

The rearrangement uses TRBV7-2 and TRBJ2-3; 10 nucleotides match TRBD2. CDR1 and CDR2 (germline): SGHTA, FQGNSA. V gave up 2 bases and J gave up 4 bases; unmatched junction bases: 6. The CDR3 runs 16 residues. CDR3 region: CASSLSSGGAPDTQYF. CDR3 in DNA: TGTGCCAGCAGCTTATCCAGCGGGGGGGCCCCAGATACGCAGTATTTT.

This clonotype was seen more than once but under ten times. The chain recombines TRBV6-1 with TRBJ2-1, with 7 nucleotides matching TRBD1. CDR1 and CDR2 (germline): MNHNS, SASEGT. There are 16 residues in the CDR3. The V and J ends lost 5 bases and 7 bases, in that order; junction bases with no gene match: 14. The CDR3, as DNA: TGTGCCAGCAGTAGCCCTGAAGGGGGCGCGTGGAATGAGCAGTTCTTC. Its protein is CASSSPEGGAWNEQFF.

This clonotype was seen repeatedly, ten times or more. The gene calls are TRBV6-2 or TRBV6-3 and TRBJ2-1, with 12 bases that match TRBD2. The CDR3 length is 16 residues. The V and J ends lost 2 bases and 5 bases, in that order; junction bases with no gene match: 4. The germline gives CDR1 MNHEY, CDR2 SVGEGT. For the CDR3, the DNA is TGTGCCAGCAGTTACCTAAGACTAGCGGGGGACAATGAGCAGTTCTTC. This translates into CASSYLRLAGDNEQFF.

This clonotype has a count of ten or more. The chain joins TRBV7-4 to TRBJ2-1; 9 bases match TRBD2. The germline V gene encodes CDR1 SGHVT and CDR2 SQSDAQ. Unmatched junction bases numbered 9, after V lost 4 bases and J lost 2 bases. The CDR3 runs to 17 residues. This CDR3 reads CASSSGPLAGTYNEQFF. The CDR3 DNA follows: TGTGCCAGCAGCTCAGGCCCCCTAGCGGGGACCTACAATGAGCAGTTCTTC.

The genes are TRBV7-9 and TRBJ2-1; 8 bases are a match to TRBD1. This CDR3 contains 15 residues. The V segment lost 3 bases and the J segment 4 bases; nucleotides outside the gene matches: 5. Germline values: CDR1 SEHNR, CDR2 FQNEAQ (reference sequence). The CDR3 loop reads CASSFRTGPYNEQFF. The CDR3 region has the DNA TGTGCCAGCAGCTTCCGGACAGGGCCTTACAATGAGCAGTTCTTC. The variable domain in full, with the rest retrieved from reference TRBV7-9 and TRBJ2-1, is DTGVSQNPRHKITKRGQNVTFRCDPISEHNRLYWYRQTLGQGPEFLTYFQNEAQLEKSRLLSDRFSAERPKGSFSTLEIQRTEQGDSAMYLCASSFRTGPYNEQFFGPGTRLTVL.

This chain uses TRBV9 with TRBJ2-4; no firm D call. The CDR3 runs to 11 residues. Trimming cost V 5 bases and J 6 bases, with 6 bases left between them. The germline V gene encodes CDR1 SGDLS and CDR2 YYNGEE. CDR3 nucleotide sequence: TGTGCCAGCAGAAACCTAAACATTCAGTACTTC. This translates into CASRNLNIQYF.